This T cell receptor (beta chain) stems from a study of blood T cells in healthy people across ages. There are 19 residues in the CDR3. J gave up 2 bases and V 5 bases, and 12 bases lay outside the gene matches. The germline V gene encodes CDR1 SGHVS and CDR2 FNYEAQ. Combining a sample-barcoded 5' primer with a J-beta primer mix, a second PCR ran for roughly 7 to 12 cycles. In TCRdb, the 5' RACE reads were re-called with MiXCR into one record per CDR3 protein. There are more than 800,000 distinct CDR3 sequences in the sample; under 35% occur only once, and around 15% lies in the top ten. This clonotype has at least ten counts.

The rearrangement links TRBV7-6 to TRBJ2-3; the match to TRBD2 covers 14 bases. This clonotype was obtained from a woman aged 80 or over in good health. Input material: blood. In DNA, the CDR3 is TGTGCCAGCAGCCCCCGACTAGCGGGGGGGCCATTAATCACAGATACGCAGTATTTT. It encodes CASSPRLAGGPLITDTQYF.